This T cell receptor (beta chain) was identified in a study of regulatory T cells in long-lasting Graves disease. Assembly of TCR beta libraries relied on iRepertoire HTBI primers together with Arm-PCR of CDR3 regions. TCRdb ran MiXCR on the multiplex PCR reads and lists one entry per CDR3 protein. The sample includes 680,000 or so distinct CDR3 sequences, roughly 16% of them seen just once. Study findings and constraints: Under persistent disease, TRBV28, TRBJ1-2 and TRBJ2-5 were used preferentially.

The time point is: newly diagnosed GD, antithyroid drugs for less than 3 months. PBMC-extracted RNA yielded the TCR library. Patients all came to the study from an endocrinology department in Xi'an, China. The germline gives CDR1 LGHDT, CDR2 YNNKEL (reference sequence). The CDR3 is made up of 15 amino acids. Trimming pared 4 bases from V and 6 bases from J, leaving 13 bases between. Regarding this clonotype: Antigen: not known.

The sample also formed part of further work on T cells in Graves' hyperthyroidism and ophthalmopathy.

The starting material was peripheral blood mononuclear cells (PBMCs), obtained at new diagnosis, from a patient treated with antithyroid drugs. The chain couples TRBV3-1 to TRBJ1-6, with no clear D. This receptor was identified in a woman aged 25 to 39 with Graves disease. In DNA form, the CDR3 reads TGTGCCAGCAGCCCAAGAGGGTGGGGTAATTCACCCCTCCACTTT. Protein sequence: CASSPRGWGNSPLHF.